This is a list of T cell receptor beta chains from one sample in a study of T cell responses to AZD1222 COVID-19 vaccine. TCRdb's copy holds only in-frame clones and misses some; the assay was immunoSEQ multiplex PCR. The table lists more than 150,000 clones, around 89% of them singletons. This specimen consisted of peripheral blood, obtained on day 0 of AZD1222 vaccination. These receptors all come from an adult in good health. The CDR3 runs from the conserved cysteine through the conserved F or W. A D gene is named only where the DNA matches it firmly. A clone size is listed for some rows: how often the clone was seen (once, few, many), or a class if it is expanded.

J: TRBJ1-2
D: -
size: few
V: TRBV28
DNA: TGTGCCAGCAGTTTTCAGGGTGTGAGCTATGGCTACACCTTC
CDR3: CASSFQGVSYGYTF

J: TRBJ2-7
D: TRBD2
size: -
V: TRBV23-1
DNA: TGCGCCAGCAGTTGGAGCGGGAGTGAGTCCTACGAGCAGTACTTC
CDR3: CASSWSGSESYEQYF

J: TRBJ1-2
D: -
size: -
V: TRBV6-5
DNA: TGTGCCAGCAGTTATTGGCAGGGTCGAAACTATGGCTACACCTTC
CDR3: CASSYWQGRNYGYTF

J: TRBJ1-1
D: -
size: -
V: TRBV29-1
DNA: TGCAGCGTACAGGGAGAGGAAGACACTGAAGCTTTCTTT
CDR3: CSVQGEEDTEAFF

J: TRBJ2-7
D: TRBD2
size: -
V: TRBV9
DNA: TGTGCCAGCGCTAGCGGGAGTTGGTCCTACGAGCAGTACTTC
CDR3: CASASGSWSYEQYF

J: TRBJ1-5
D: -
size: -
V: TRBV19
DNA: TGTGCCAGTAGTTCCCCAGGGGAATATAGCAATCAGCCCCAGCATTTT
CDR3: CASSSPGEYSNQPQHF

J: TRBJ2-7
D: -
size: few
V: TRBV28
DNA: TGTGCCAGCAGGAGGACTCGAAACTACGAGCAGTACTTC
CDR3: CASRRTRNYEQYF

J: TRBJ2-3
D: TRBD2
size: few
V: TRBV14
DNA: TGTGCCAGCAGCCCTAATAGCGGGAGTACGCAGTATTTT
CDR3: CASSPNSGSTQYF

J: TRBJ2-1
D: -
size: -
V: TRBV5-4
DNA: TGTGCCAGCAGCCTGCGGGACTCCGTGGGTAGTGAGCAGTTCTTC
CDR3: CASSLRDSVGSEQFF

J: TRBJ1-2
D: -
size: -
V: TRBV4-2
DNA: TGTGCCAGCAGCCAAGGCGGGGGCGCAGACTATGGCTACACCTTC
CDR3: CASSQGGGADYGYTF

J: TRBJ2-3
D: TRBD1
size: -
V: TRBV19
DNA: TGTGCCAGTAGTCCGCGACAGGGGGCTCGTACAGATACGCAGTATTTT
CDR3: CASSPRQGARTDTQYF

J: TRBJ2-5
D: TRBD1
size: -
V: TRBV10-3
DNA: TGTGCCATCAGTGACCAACAGGGGACATGGGAGACCCAGTACTTC
CDR3: CAISDQQGTWETQYF

J: TRBJ1-6
D: TRBD1
size: -
V: TRBV5-1
DNA: TGCGCCAGCAGCTGGACAGGGGTCAATTCACCCCTCCACTTT
CDR3: CASSWTGVNSPLHF

J: TRBJ1-1
D: -
size: -
V: TRBV6-5
DNA: TGTGCCAGCAGTTATTCGGGGGAGACTAACACTGAAGCTTTCTTT
CDR3: CASSYSGETNTEAFF

J: TRBJ1-6
D: -
size: -
V: TRBV2
DNA: TGTGCCAGCAGTGAGGAGGTCCCCACTACTCCCCTCCACTTT
CDR3: CASSEEVPTTPLHF

J: TRBJ2-1
D: -
size: -
V: TRBV5-1
DNA: TGCGCCAGCAGCCCTTATAACCGTGGTTACAATGAGCAGTTCTTC
CDR3: CASSPYNRGYNEQFF

J: TRBJ2-2
D: TRBD1
size: -
V: TRBV5-1
DNA: TGCGCCAGCTCTATCTCGGGACAGGGGTCCGGGGAGCTGTTTTTT
CDR3: CASSISGQGSGELFF

J: TRBJ2-6
D: -
size: -
V: TRBV11-2
DNA: TGTGCCAGCAGCTTACTGCTCGGACGGGGTGGGGCCAACGTCCTGACTTTC
CDR3: CASSLLLGRGGANVLTF

J: TRBJ1-4
D: -
size: -
V: TRBV3-1/TRBV3-2
DNA: TGTGCCAGCAGCCTACAGGTGGAAAAACTGTTTTTT
CDR3: CASSLQVEKLFF

J: TRBJ2-7
D: TRBD1
size: -
V: TRBV28
DNA: TGTGCCAGCAGTACCCGGACAGGGTTTAATTACGAGCAGTACTTC
CDR3: CASSTRTGFNYEQYF

J: TRBJ2-2
D: TRBD2
size: -
V: TRBV4-1
DNA: TGCGCCAGCAGCCTTGGGGGCCCCTTAGCGGGGGGGCTCACCGGGGAGCTGTTTTTT
CDR3: CASSLGGPLAGGLTGELFF

J: TRBJ2-7
D: TRBD2
size: -
V: TRBV28
DNA: TGTGCCAGCAGTTCGCCCACTAGCGGGGGGTGGCACGAGCAGTACTTC
CDR3: CASSSPTSGGWHEQYF

J: TRBJ2-5
D: TRBD2
size: -
V: TRBV11-3
DNA: TGTGCCAGCAGCTTTGCTTCGCCGGGGGCGGGAGGGACCCAGTACTTC
CDR3: CASSFASPGAGGTQYF

J: TRBJ2-1
D: -
size: -
V: TRBV7-2
DNA: TGTGCCAGCAGCTTAGTTGGTCGCGGGCTGAGCTCCTACAATGAGCAGTTCTTC
CDR3: CASSLVGRGLSSYNEQFF

J: TRBJ2-1
D: TRBD2
size: -
V: TRBV5-1
DNA: TGCGCCAGCAGCTTGGATCATCCAGCGGGAGACTATGAGCAGTTCTTC
CDR3: CASSLDHPAGDYEQFF

J: TRBJ2-2
D: -
size: -
V: TRBV11-2
DNA: TGTGCCAGCAGCTTATTTCCCGGGGAGCTGTTTTTT
CDR3: CASSLFPGELFF

J: TRBJ2-1
D: TRBD2
size: once
V: TRBV10-1
DNA: TGCGCCAGCTCCTCCCGGGTAGCGGGGGCTTACAATGAGCAGTTCTTC
CDR3: CASSSRVAGAYNEQFF

J: TRBJ2-1
D: -
size: few
V: TRBV4-3
DNA: TGCGCCAGCAGCCAAGCACTTATGGGGTCCTACAATGAGCAGTTCTTC
CDR3: CASSQALMGSYNEQFF

J: TRBJ1-2
D: TRBD1
size: -
V: TRBV10-3
DNA: TGTGCCATCAGGGGGACAGGGGGAGAAGGCTACACCTTC
CDR3: CAIRGTGGEGYTF

J: TRBJ2-1
D: -
size: -
V: TRBV29-1
DNA: TGCAGCTCAAGGGCGGCTAGCGTCGGGGATAGATACAATGAGCAGTTCTTC
CDR3: CSSRAASVGDRYNEQFF

J: TRBJ2-7
D: -
size: -
V: TRBV18
DNA: TGTGCCAGCTCACCAGCGAGCTCCTACGAGCAGTACTTC
CDR3: CASSPASSYEQYF

J: TRBJ2-1
D: -
size: -
V: TRBV9
DNA: TGTGCCAGCAGCGCCGGGGATTACCCATACAATGAGCAGTTCTTC
CDR3: CASSAGDYPYNEQFF

J: TRBJ2-1
D: -
size: -
V: TRBV11-2
DNA: TGTGCCAGCAGCTTAGTTACCTCGAGCCAGTTCTTC
CDR3: CASSLVTSSQFF

J: TRBJ1-5
D: -
size: -
V: TRBV28
DNA: TGTGCCAGCAGTGCAGGGGAGGAGGGAAGTCAGCCCCAGCATTTT
CDR3: CASSAGEEGSQPQHF

J: TRBJ2-1
D: TRBD1
size: -
V: TRBV7-9
DNA: TGTGCCAGCAGGTCGGGACAGGGGGTCAATGAGCAGTTCTTC
CDR3: CASRSGQGVNEQFF

J: TRBJ1-2
D: -
size: -
V: TRBV27
DNA: TGTGCCAGCAGTCCCAATCCCCCAGGGGTTAACTATGGCTACACCTTC
CDR3: CASSPNPPGVNYGYTF

J: TRBJ2-2
D: TRBD2
size: -
V: TRBV19
DNA: TGTGCCAGTAGTTTTCCCGGGGGGGCGCGCACCGGGGAGCTGTTTTTT
CDR3: CASSFPGGARTGELFF

J: TRBJ2-7
D: TRBD1
size: -
V: TRBV29-1
DNA: TGCAGCGCCGGACCGGGACAGGGGTTGGGCGAGCAGTACTTC
CDR3: CSAGPGQGLGEQYF

J: TRBJ1-5
D: -
size: -
V: TRBV19
DNA: TGTGCCAGTAACTTAAGGGGTCAGCCCCAGCATTTT
CDR3: CASNLRGQPQHF

J: TRBJ2-7
D: -
size: -
V: TRBV11-2
DNA: TGTGCCAGCAGCTCATGGGCGCGTCCCGGGCCGGACGAGCAGTACTTC
CDR3: CASSSWARPGPDEQYF

J: TRBJ1-5
D: -
size: -
V: TRBV7-8
DNA: TGTGCCAGCAGCGGATATAGCAATCAGCCCCAGCATTTT
CDR3: CASSGYSNQPQHF